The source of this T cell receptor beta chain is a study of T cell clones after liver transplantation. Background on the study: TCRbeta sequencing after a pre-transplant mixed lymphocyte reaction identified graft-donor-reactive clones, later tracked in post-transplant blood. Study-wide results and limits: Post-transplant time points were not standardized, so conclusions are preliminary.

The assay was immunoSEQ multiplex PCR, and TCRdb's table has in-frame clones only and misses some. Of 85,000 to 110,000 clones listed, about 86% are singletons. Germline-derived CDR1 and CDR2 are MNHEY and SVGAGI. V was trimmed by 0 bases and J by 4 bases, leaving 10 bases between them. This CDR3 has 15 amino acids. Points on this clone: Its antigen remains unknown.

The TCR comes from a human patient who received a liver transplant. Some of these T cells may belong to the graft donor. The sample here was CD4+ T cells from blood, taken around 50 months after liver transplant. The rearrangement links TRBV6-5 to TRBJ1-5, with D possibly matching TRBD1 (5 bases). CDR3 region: CASSYSWQGNQPQHF. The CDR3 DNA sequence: TGTGCCAGCAGTTACTCTTGGCAGGGTAATCAGCCCCAGCATTTT.